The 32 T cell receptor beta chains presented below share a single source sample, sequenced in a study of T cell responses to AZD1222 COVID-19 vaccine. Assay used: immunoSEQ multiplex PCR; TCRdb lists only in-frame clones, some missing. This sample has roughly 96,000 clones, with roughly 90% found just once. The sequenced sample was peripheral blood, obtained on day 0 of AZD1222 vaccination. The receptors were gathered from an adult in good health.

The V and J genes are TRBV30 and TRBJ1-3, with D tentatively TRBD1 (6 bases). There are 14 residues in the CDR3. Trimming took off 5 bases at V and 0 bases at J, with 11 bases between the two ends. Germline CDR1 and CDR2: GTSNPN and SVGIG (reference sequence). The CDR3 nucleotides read TGTGCCTGGGCCGGACAGTACTCTGGAAACACCATATATTTT. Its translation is CAWAGQYSGNTIYF.

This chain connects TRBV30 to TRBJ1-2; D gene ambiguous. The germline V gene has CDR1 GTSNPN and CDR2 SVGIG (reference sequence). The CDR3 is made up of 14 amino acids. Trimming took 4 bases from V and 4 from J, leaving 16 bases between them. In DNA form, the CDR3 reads TGTGCCTGGACCCCCCCTGGGGTGCCCTATGGCTACACCTTC. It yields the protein CAWTPPGVPYGYTF.

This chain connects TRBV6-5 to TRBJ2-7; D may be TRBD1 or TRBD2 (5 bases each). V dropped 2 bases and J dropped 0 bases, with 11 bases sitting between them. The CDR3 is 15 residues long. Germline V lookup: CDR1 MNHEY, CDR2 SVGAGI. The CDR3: CASSYGDGSSYEQYF. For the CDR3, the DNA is TGTGCCAGCAGTTACGGGGACGGGTCCTCCTACGAGCAGTACTTC.

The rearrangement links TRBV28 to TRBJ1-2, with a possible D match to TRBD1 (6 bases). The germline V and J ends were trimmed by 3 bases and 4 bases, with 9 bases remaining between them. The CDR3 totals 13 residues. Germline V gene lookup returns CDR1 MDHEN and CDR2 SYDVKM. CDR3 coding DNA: TGTGCCAGCAGTTTCCAGGGGACCTATGGCTACACCTTC. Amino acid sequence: CASSFQGTYGYTF.

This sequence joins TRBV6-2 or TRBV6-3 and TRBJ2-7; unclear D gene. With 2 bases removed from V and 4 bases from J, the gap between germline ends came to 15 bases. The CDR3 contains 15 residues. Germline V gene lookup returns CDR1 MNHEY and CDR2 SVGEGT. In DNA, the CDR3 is TGTGCCAGCAGTTACCGGAGTATCCTCTCGTACGAGCAGTACTTC. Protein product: CASSYRSILSYEQYF.

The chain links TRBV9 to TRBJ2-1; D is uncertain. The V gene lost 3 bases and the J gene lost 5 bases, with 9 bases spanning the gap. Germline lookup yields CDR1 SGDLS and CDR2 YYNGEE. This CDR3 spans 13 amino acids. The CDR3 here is CASSARSNNEQFF. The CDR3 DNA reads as TGTGCCAGCAGCGCCCGATCCAACAATGAGCAGTTCTTC.

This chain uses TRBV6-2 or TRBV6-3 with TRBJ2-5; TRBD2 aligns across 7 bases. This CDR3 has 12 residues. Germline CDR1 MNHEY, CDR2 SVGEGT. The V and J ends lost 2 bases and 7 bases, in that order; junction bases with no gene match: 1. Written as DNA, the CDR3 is TGTGCCAGCAGTTACGGGGGGGGGACCCAGTACTTC. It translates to CASSYGGGTQYF.

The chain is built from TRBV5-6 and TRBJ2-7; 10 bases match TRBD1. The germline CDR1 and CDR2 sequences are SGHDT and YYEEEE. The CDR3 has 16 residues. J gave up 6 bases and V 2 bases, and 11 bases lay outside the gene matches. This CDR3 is CASSLLTPGQGSEQYF. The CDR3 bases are TGTGCCAGCAGCTTACTTACACCGGGACAGGGGTCCGAGCAGTACTTC.

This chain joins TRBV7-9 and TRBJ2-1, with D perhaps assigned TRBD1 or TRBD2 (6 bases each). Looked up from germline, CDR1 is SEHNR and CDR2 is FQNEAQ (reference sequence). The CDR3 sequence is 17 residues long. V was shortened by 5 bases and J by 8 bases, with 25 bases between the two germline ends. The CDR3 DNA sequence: TGTGCCAGCAGCCCGCCTTTTAGGGGGGCGCGGATTGATGAGCAGTTCTTC. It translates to CASSPPFRGARIDEQFF.

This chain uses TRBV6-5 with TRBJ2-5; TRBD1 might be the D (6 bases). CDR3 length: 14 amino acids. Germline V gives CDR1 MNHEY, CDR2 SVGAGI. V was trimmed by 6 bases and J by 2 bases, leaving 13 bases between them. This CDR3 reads CASSPTGKQETQYF. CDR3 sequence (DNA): TGTGCCAGCAGCCCAACAGGGAAGCAAGAGACCCAGTACTTC.

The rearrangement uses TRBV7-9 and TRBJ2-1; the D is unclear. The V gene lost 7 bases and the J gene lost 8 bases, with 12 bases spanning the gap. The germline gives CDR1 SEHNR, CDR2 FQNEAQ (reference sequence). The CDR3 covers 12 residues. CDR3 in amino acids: CASIPGWDEQFF. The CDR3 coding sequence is TGTGCCAGCATCCCCGGGTGGGATGAGCAGTTCTTC.

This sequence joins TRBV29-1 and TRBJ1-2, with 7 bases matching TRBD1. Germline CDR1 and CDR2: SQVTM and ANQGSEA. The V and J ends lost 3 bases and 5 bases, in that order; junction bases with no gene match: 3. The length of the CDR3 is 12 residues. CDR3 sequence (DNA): TGCAGCGTTGACAGGGGGTTTTATGGCTACACCTTC. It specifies CSVDRGFYGYTF. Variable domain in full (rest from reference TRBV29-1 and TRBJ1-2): SAVISQKPSRDICQRGTSLTIQCQVDSQVTMMFWYRQQPGQSLTLIATANQGSEATYESGFVIDKFPISRPNLTFSTLTVSNMSPEDSSIYLCSVDRGFYGYTFGSGTRLTVV.

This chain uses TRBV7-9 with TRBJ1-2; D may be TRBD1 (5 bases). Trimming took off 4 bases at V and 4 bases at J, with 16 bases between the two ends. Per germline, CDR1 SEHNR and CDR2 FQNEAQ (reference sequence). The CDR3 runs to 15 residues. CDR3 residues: CASSSPTVLIYGYTF. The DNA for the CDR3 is TGTGCCAGCAGCTCGCCGACAGTTCTTATCTATGGCTACACCTTC. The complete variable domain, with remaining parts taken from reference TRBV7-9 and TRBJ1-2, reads DTGVSQNPRHKITKRGQNVTFRCDPISEHNRLYWYRQTLGQGPEFLTYFQNEAQLEKSRLLSDRFSAERPKGSFSTLEIQRTEQGDSAMYLCASSSPTVLIYGYTFGSGTRLTVV.

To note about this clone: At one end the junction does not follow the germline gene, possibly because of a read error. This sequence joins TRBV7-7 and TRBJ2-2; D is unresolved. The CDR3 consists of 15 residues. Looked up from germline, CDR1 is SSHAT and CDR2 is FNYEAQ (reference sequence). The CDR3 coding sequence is TGTGCTAGCAGTCCTCCCGGGCCCCACCCCGGGGAGCTGTTTTTT. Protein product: CASSPPGPHPGELFF.

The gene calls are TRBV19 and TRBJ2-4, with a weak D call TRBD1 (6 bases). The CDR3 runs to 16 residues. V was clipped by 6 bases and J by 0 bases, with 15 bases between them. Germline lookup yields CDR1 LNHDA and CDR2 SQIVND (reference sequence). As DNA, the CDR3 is TGTGCCAGTAGCCCCTGGGGACAACTAGCCAAAAACATTCAGTACTTC. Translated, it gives CASSPWGQLAKNIQYF.

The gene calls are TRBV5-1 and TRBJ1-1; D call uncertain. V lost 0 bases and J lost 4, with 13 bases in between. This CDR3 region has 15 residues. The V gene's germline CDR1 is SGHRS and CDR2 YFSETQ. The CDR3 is CASSLDRGRSTEAFF. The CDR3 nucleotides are TGCGCCAGCAGCTTGGATCGGGGAAGGAGCACTGAAGCTTTCTTT.

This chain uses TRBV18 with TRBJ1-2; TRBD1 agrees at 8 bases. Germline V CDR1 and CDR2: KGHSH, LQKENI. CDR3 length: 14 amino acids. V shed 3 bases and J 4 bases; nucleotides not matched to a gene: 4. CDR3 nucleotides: TGTGCCAGCTCACCCGACAGGGGCGGCTATGGCTACACCTTC. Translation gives CASSPDRGGYGYTF.

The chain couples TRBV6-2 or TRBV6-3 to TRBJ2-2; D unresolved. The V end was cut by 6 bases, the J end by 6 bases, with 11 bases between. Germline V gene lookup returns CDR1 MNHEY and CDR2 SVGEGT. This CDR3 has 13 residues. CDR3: CASSQRRPGELFF. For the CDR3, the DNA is TGTGCCAGCAGCCAAAGGCGGCCCGGGGAGCTGTTTTTT.

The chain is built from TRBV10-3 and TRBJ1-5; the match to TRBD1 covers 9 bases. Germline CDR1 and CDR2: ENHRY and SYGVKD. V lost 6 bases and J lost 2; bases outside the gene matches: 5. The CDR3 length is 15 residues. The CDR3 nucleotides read TGTGCCATCAGCCTACAGGGGGCGGGCAATCAGCCCCAGCATTTT. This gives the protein CAISLQGAGNQPQHF.

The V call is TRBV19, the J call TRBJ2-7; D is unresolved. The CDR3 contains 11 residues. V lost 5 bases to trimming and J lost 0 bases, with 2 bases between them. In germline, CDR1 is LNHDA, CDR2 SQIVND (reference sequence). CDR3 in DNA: TGTGCCAGTAGTGGCTCCTACGAGCAGTACTTC. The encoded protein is CASSGSYEQYF. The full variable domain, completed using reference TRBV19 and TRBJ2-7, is DGGITQSPKYLFRKEGQNVTLSCEQNLNHDAMYWYRQDPGQGLRLIYYSQIVNDFQKGDIAEGYSVSREKKESFPLTVTSAQKNPTAFYLCASSGSYEQYFGPGTRLTVT.

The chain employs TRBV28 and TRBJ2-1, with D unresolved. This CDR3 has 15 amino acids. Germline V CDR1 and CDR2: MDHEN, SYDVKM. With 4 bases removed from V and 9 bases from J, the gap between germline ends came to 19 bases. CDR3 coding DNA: TGTGCCAGCAGTTCCGGACCTATTAAAAGTCGTGAGCAGTTCTTC. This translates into CASSSGPIKSREQFF.

CDR3 bases: TGTGCCAGCGCTGGACCAGGGGGCACCATATATTTT. This sequence encodes CASAGPGGTIYF. V gene TRBV28 combines with J gene TRBJ1-3; 7 positions match TRBD1. Germline V gives CDR1 MDHEN, CDR2 SYDVKM. The CDR3 is 12 amino acids. J lost 9 bases, V lost 8 bases, and 7 bases had no gene match.

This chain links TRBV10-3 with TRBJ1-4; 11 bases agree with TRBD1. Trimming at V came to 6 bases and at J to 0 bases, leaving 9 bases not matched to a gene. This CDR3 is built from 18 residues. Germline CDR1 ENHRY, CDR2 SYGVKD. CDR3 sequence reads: CAIRPGQGGLATNEKLFF. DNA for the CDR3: TGTGCCATCAGACCGGGACAGGGGGGACTAGCAACTAATGAAAAACTGTTTTTT.

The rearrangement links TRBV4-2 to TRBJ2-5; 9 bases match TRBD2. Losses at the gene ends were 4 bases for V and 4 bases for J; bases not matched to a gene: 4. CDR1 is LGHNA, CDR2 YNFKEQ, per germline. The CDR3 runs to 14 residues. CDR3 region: CASSRDSGGETQYF. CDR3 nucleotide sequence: TGTGCCAGCAGCCGAGATAGCGGGGGAGAGACCCAGTACTTC.

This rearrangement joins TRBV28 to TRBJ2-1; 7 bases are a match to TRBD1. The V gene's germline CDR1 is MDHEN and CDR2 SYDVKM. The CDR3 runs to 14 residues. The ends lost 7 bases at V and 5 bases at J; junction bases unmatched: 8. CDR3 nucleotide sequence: TGTGCCAGCACCGGGACAGATCTTAACAATGAGCAGTTCTTC. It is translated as CASTGTDLNNEQFF.

The CDR3 DNA follows: TGTGCCAGCAGTGACAAAGTAAGGGTGGCGGGAGGGCCCTATGAGCAGTTCTTC. It encodes CASSDKVRVAGGPYEQFF. The chain joins TRBV6-4 to TRBJ2-1; TRBD2 matches 9 bases. The CDR3 loop spans 18 amino acids. J was trimmed by 8 bases and V by 2 bases; bases with no gene match: 16. Per germline, CDR1 MRHNA and CDR2 SNTAGT.

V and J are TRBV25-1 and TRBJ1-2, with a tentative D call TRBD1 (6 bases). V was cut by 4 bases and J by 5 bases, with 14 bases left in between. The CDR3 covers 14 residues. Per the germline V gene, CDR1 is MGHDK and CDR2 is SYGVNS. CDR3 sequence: CASSVNPGTYGYTF. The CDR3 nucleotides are TGTGCCAGCAGTGTTAACCCCGGGACATATGGCTACACCTTC.

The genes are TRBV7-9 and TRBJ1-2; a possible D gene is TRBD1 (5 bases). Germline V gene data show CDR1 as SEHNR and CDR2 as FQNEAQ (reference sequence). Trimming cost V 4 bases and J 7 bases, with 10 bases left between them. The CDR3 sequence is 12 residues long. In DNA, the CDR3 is TGTGCCAGCAGCTGGCAGGGACTTGGCTACACCTTC. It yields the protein CASSWQGLGYTF.

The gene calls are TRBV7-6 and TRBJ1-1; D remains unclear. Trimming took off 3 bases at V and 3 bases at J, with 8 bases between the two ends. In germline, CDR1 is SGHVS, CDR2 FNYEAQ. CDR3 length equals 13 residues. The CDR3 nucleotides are TGTGCCAGCAGCTTTCAAGTACACACTGAAGCTTTCTTT. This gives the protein CASSFQVHTEAFF.

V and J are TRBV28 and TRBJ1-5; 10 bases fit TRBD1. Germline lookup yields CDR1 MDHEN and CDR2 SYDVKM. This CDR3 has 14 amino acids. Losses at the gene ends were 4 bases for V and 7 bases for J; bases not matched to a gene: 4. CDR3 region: CASSYLTGGQPQHF. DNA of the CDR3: TGTGCCAGCAGTTACCTGACAGGGGGCCAGCCCCAGCATTTT.

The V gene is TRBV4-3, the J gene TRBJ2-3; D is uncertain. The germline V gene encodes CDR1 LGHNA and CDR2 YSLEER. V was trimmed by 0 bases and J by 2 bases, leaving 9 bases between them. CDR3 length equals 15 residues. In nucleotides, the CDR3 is TGCGCCAGCAGCCAAGACCTATCAGCCACAGATACGCAGTATTTT. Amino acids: CASSQDLSATDTQYF.

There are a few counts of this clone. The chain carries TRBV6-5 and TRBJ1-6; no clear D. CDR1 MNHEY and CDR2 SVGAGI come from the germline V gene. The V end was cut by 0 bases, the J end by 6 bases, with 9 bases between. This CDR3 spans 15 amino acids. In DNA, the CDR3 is TGTGCCAGCAGTTACTCTAGGACTGGTAATTCACCCCTCCACTTT. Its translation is CASSYSRTGNSPLHF.